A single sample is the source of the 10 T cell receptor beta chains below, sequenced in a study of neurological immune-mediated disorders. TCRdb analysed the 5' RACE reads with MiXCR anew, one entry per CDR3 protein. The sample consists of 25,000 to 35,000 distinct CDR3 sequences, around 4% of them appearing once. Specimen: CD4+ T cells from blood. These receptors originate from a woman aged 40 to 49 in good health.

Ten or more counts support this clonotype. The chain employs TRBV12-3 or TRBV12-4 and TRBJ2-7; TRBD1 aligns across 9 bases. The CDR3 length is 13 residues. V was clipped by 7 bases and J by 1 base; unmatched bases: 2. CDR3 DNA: TGTGCCAGCATGGGGACAGGGTCCTACGAGCAGTACTTC. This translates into CASMGTGSYEQYF.

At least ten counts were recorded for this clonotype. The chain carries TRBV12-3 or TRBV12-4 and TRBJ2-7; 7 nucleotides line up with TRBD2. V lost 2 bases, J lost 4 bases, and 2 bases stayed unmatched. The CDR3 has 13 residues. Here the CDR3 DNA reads TGTGCCAGCAGTTTACGGGAGGCTTACGAGCAGTACTTC. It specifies CASSLREAYEQYF.

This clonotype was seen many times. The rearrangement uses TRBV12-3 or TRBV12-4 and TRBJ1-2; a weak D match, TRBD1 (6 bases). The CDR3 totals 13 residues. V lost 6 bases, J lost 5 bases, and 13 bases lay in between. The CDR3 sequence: CASSLDRTYGYTF. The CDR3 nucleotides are TGTGCCAGCAGCCTAGACAGGACGTATGGCTACACCTTC.

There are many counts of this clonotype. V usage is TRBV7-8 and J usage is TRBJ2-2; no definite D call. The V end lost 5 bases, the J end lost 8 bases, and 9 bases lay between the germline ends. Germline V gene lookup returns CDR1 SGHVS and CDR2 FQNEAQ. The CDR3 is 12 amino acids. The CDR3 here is CASSQSRGELFF. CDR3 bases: TGTGCCAGCAGCCAAAGCCGGGGGGAGCTGTTTTTT.

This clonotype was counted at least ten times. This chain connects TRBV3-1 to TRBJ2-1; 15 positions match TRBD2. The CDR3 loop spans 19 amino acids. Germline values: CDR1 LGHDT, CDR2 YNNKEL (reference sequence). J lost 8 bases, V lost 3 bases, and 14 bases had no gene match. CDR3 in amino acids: CASSHPGTSGRSVVHEQFF. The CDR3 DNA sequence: TGTGCCAGCAGCCACCCCGGGACTAGCGGGAGGAGTGTTGTTCATGAGCAGTTCTTC.

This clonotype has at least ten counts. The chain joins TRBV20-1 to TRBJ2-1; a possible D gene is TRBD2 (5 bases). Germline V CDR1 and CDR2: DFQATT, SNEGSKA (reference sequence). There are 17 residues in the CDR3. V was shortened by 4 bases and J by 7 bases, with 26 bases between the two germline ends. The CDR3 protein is CSAITNLRVPGENEQFF. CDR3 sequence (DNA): TGCAGTGCTATCACCAACCTTCGGGTCCCCGGGGAGAATGAGCAGTTCTTC.

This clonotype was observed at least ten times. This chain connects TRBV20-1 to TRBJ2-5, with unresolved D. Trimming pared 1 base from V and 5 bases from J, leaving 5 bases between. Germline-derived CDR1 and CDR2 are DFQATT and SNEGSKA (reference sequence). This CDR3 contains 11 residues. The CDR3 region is CSARVVETQYF. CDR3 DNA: TGCAGTGCTAGAGTGGTGGAGACCCAGTACTTC.

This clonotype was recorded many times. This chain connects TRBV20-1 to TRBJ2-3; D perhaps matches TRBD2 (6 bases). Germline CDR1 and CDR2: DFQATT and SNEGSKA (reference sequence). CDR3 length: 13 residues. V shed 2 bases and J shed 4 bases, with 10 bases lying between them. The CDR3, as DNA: TGCAGTGCTAGAAAACTAGCATCAGATACGCAGTATTTT. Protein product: CSARKLASDTQYF.

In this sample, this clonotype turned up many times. The CDR3 reads CSARDIDSENEQYF. The CDR3 bases are TGCAGTGCTAGAGATATCGACAGTGAGAACGAGCAGTACTTC. The chain uses TRBV20-1 and TRBJ2-7; D possibly corresponds to TRBD1 (5 bases). V lost 0 bases, J lost 5 bases, and 14 bases lay in between. Germline assignment: CDR1 DFQATT and CDR2 SNEGSKA (reference sequence). The length of the CDR3 is 14 residues.

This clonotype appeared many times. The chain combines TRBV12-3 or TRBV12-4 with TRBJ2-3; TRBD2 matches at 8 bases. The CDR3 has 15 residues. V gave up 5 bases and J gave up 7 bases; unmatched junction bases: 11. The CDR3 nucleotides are TGTGCCAGCAGTAGACCGAGCGGGGGAGGTTATACGCAGTATTTT. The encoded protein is CASSRPSGGGYTQYF.